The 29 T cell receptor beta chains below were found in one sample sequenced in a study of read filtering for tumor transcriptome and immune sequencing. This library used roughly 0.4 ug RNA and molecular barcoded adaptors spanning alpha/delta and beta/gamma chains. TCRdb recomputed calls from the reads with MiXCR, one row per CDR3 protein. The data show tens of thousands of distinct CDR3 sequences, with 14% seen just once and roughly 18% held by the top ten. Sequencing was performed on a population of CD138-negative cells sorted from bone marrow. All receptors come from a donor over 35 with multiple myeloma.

CDR3 residues: CSARQARGDQPQHF. The CDR3 region has the DNA TGCAGTGCTCGACAGGCGAGGGGCGATCAGCCCCAGCATTTT. The rearrangement links TRBV20-1 to TRBJ1-5; TRBD1 might be the D (6 bases). The V end was cut by 5 bases, the J end by 5 bases, with 16 bases between. Germline CDR1 reads DFQATT; CDR2 reads SNEGSKA (reference sequence). The length of the CDR3 is 14 residues.

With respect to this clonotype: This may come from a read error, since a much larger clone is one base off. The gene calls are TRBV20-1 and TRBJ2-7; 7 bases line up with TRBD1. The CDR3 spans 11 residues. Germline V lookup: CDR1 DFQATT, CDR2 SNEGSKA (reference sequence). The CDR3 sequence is CSCVQGIEQYF. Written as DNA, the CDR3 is TGCAGCTGCGTACAGGGGATCGAGCAGTACTTC.

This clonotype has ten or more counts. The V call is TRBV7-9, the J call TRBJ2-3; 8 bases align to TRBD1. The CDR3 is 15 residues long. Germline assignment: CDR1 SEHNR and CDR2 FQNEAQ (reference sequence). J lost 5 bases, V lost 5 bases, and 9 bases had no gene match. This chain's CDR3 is CASSPRDRRLDTQYF. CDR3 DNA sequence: TGTGCCAGCAGCCCCCGGGACAGGCGGTTAGATACGCAGTATTTT. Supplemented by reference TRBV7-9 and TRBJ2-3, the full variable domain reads DTGVSQNPRHKITKRGQNVTFRCDPISEHNRLYWYRQTLGQGPEFLTYFQNEAQLEKSRLLSDRFSAERPKGSFSTLEIQRTEQGDSAMYLCASSPRDRRLDTQYFGPGTRLTVL.

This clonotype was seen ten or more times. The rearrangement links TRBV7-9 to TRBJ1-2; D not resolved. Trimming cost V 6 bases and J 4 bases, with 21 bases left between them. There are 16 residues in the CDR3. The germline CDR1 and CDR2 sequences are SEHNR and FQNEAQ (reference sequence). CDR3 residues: CASSPSSAEGAYGYTF. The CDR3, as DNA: TGTGCCAGCAGTCCCAGCTCTGCTGAGGGAGCCTATGGCTACACCTTC.

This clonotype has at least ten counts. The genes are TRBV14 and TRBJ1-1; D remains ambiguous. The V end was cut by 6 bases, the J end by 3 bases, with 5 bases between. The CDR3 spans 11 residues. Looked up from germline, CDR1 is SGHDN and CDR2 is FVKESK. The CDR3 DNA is TGTGCCAGCAGTGAACACACTGAAGCTTTCTTT. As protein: CASSEHTEAFF. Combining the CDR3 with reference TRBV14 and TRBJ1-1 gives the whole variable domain EAGVTQFPSHSVIEKGQTVTLRCDPISGHDNLYWYRRVMGKEIKFLLHFVKESKQDESGMPNNRFLAERTGGTYSTLKVQPAELEDSGVYFCASSEHTEAFFGQGTRLTVV.

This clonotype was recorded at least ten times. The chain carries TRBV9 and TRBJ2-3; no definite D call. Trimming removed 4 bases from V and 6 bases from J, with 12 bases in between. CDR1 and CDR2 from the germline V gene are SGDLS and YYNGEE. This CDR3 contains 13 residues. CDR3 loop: CASSPQRWDTQYF. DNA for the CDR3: TGTGCCAGCAGCCCCCAGCGATGGGATACGCAGTATTTT.

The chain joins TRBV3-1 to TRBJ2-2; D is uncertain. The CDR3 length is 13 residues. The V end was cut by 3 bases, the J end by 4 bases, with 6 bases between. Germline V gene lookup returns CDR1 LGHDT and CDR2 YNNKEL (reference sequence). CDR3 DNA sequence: TGTGCCAGCAGCCAGGGGATCACCGGGGAGCTGTTTTTT. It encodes CASSQGITGELFF.

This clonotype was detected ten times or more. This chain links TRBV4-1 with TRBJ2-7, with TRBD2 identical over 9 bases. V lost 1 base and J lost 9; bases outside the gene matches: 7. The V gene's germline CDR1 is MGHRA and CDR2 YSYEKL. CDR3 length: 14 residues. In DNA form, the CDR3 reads TGCGCCAGCAGCCAAGTTGCGGGGGGGCCTGGGCAGTACTTC. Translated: CASSQVAGGPGQYF.

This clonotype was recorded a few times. CDR3 amino acids: CASSLFGPEQYF. In DNA form, the CDR3 reads TGTGCCAGCAGCTTATTCGGTCCCGAGCAGTACTTC. This sequence joins TRBV7-9 and TRBJ2-7; D is undetermined. Germline V gene lookup returns CDR1 SEHNR and CDR2 FQNEAQ (reference sequence). The V gene lost 2 bases and the J gene lost 6 bases, with 8 bases spanning the gap. This CDR3 contains 12 residues.

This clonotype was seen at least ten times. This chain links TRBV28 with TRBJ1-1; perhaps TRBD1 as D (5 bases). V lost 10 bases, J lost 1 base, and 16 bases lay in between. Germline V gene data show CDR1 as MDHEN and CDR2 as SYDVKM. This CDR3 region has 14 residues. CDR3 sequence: CATHEWGPNTEAFF. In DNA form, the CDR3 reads TGTGCCACCCACGAATGGGGACCGAACACTGAAGCTTTCTTT.

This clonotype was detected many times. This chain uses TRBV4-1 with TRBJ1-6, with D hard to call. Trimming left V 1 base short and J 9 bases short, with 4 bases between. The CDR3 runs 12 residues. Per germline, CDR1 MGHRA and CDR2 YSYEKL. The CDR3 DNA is TGCGCCAGCAGCCAAGTCAGTTCACCCCTCCACTTT. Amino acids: CASSQVSSPLHF.

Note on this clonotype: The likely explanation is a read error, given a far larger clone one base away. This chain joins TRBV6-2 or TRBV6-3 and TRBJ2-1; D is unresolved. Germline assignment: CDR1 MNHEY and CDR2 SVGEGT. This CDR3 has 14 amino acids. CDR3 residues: CASSYSPTYSEQFF. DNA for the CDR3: TGTGCCAGCAGTTACTCCCCTACCTACAGTGAGCAGTTCTTC.

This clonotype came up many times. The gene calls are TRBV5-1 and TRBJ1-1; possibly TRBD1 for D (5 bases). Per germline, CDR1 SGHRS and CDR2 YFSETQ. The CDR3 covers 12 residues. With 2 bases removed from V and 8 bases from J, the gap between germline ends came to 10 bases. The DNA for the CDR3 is TGCGCCAGCAGCTTCTCCGAGGGGGAAGCTTTCTTT. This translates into CASSFSEGEAFF. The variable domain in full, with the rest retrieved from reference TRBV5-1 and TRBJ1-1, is KAGVTQTPRYLIKTRGQQVTLSCSPISGHRSVSWYQQTPGQGLQFLFEYFSETQRNKGNFPGRFSGRQFSNSRSEMNVSTLELGDSALYLCASSFSEGEAFFGQGTRLTVV.

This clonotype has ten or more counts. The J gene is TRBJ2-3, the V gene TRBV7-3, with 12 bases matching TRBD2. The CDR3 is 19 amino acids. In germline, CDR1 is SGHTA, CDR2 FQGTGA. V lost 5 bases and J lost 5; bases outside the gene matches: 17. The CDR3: CASSAVPRLAGGREDTQYF. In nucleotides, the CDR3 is TGTGCCAGCAGCGCCGTACCTCGTCTAGCGGGGGGGCGTGAAGATACGCAGTATTTT.

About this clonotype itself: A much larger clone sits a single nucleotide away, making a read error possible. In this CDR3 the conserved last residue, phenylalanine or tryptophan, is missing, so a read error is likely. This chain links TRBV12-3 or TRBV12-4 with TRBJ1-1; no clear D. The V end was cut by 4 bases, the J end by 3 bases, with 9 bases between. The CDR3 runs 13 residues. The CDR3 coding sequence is TGTGCCAGCAGTTCAAGATCATACACTGAAGCTTTCCTT. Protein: CASSSRSYTEAFL.

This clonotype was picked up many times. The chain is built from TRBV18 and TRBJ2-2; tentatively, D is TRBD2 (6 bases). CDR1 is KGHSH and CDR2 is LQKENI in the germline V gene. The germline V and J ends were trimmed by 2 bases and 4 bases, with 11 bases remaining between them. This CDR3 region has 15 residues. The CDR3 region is CASSPGGIRTGELFF. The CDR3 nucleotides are TGTGCCAGCTCACCAGGAGGGATTCGCACCGGGGAGCTGTTTTTT. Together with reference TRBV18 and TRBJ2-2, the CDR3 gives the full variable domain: NAGVMQNPRHLVRRRGQEARLRCSPMKGHSHVYWYRQLPEEGLKFMVYLQKENIIDESGMPKERFSAEFPKEGPSILRIQQVVRGDSAAYFCASSPGGIRTGELFFGEGSRLTVL.

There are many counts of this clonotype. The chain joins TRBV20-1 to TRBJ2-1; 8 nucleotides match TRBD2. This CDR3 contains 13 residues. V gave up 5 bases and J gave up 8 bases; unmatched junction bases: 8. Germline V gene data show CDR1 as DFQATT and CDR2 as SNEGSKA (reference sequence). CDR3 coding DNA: TGCAGTGCTGCGCTAGCGGGTTTGCATGAGCAGTTCTTC. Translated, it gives CSAALAGLHEQFF.

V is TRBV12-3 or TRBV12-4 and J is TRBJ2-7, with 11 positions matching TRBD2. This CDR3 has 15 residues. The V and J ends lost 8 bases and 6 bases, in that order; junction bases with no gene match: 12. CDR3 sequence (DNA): TGTGCCAGCTGTAAATCCGGGACTAGCGGATTCGAGCAGTACTTC. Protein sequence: CASCKSGTSGFEQYF.

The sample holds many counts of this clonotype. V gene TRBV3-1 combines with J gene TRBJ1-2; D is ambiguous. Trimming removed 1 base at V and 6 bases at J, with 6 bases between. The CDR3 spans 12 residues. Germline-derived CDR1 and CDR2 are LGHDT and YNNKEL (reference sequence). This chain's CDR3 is CASSQAQDGYTF. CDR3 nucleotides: TGTGCCAGCAGCCAAGCCCAGGATGGCTACACCTTC.

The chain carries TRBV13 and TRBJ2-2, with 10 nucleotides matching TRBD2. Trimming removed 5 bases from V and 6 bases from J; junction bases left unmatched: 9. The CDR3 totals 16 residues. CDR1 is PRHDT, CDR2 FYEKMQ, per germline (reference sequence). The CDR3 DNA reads TGTGCCAGCAGCCCACCAGCGGGGGGGCACCCCGGGGAGCTGTTTTTT. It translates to CASSPPAGGHPGELFF. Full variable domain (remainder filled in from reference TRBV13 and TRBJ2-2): AAGVIQSPRHLIKEKRETATLKCYPIPRHDTVYWYQQGPGQDPQFLISFYEKMQSDKGSIPDRFSAQQFSDYHSELNMSSLELGDSALYFCASSPPAGGHPGELFFGEGSRLTVL.

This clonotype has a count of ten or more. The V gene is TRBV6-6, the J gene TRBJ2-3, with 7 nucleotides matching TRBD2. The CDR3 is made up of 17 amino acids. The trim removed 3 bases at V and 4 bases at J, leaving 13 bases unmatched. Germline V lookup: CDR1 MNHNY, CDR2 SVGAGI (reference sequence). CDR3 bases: TGTGCCAGCAGTTATTCGCGGGGAGGGCCCCATCCAGATACGCAGTATTTT. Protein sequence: CASSYSRGGPHPDTQYF.

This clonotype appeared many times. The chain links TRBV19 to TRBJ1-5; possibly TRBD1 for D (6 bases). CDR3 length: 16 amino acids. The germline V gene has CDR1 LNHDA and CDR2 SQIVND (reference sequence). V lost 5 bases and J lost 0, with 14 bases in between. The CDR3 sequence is CASSGGAGASNQPQHF. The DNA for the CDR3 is TGTGCCAGTAGTGGGGGCGCGGGGGCTAGCAATCAGCCCCAGCATTTT.

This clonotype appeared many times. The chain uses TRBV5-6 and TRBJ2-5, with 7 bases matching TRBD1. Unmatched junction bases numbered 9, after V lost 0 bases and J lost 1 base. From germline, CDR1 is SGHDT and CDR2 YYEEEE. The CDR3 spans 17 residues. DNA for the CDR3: TGTGCCAGCAGCTTGGAGCCCGGACAGGCGATCCAAGAGACCCAGTACTTC. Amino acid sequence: CASSLEPGQAIQETQYF. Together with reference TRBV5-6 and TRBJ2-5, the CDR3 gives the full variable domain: DAGVTQSPTHLIKTRGQQVTLRCSPKSGHDTVSWYQQALGQGPQFIFQYYEEEERQRGNFPDRFSGHQFPNYSSELNVNALLLGDSALYLCASSLEPGQAIQETQYFGPGTRLLVL.

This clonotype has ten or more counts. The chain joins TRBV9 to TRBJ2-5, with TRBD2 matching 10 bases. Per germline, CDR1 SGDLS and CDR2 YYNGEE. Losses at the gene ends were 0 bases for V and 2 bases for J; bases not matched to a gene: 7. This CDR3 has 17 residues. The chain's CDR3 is CASSVGNSGGRQETQYF. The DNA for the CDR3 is TGTGCCAGCAGCGTAGGTAATAGCGGGGGGCGTCAAGAGACCCAGTACTTC. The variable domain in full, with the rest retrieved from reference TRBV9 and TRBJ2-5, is DSGVTQTPKHLITATGQRVTLRCSPRSGDLSVYWYQQSLDQGLQFLIQYYNGEERAKGNILERFSAQQFPDLHSELNLSSLELGDSALYFCASSVGNSGGRQETQYFGPGTRLLVL.

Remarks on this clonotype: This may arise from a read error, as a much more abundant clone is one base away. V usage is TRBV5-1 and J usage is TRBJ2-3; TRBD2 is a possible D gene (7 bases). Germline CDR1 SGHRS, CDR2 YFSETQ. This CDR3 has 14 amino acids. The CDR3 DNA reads TGCGCCAGCAGCTTGGTACAGGGAGGGGATACGCGGTATTTT. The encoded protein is CASSLVQGGDTRYF.

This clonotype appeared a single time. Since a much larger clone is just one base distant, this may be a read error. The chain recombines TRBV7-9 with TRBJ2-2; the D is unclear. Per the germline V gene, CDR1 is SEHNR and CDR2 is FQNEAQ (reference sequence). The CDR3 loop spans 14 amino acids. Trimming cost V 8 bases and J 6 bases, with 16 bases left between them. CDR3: CASGSGVVSGELFF. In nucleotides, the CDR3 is TGTGCCAGCGGCTCCGGCGTGGTTTCCGGGGAGCTGTTTTTT.

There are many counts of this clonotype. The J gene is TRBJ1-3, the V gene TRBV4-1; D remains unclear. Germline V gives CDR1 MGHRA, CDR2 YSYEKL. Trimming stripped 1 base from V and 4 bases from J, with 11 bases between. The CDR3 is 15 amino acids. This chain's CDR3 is CASSQARDLGNTIYF. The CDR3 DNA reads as TGCGCCAGCAGCCAAGCACGGGATTTGGGAAACACCATATATTTT.

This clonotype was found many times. DNA for the CDR3: TGTGCCAGCAGCACCGTAGCCGCGGGGGGAGAGACCCAGTACTTC. Its translation: CASSTVAAGGETQYF. The V call is TRBV7-2, the J call TRBJ2-5; TRBD2 agrees at 8 bases. V shed 5 bases and J 4 bases; nucleotides not matched to a gene: 9. Germline V gene data show CDR1 as SGHTA and CDR2 as FQGNSA. This CDR3 spans 15 amino acids.

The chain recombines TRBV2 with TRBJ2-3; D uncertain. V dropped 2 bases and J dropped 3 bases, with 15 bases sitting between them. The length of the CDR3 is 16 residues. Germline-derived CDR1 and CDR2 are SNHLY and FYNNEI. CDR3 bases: TGTGCCAGCAGTGAAAGCCGTGGTGCTAATACAGATACGCAGTATTTT. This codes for CASSESRGANTDTQYF.